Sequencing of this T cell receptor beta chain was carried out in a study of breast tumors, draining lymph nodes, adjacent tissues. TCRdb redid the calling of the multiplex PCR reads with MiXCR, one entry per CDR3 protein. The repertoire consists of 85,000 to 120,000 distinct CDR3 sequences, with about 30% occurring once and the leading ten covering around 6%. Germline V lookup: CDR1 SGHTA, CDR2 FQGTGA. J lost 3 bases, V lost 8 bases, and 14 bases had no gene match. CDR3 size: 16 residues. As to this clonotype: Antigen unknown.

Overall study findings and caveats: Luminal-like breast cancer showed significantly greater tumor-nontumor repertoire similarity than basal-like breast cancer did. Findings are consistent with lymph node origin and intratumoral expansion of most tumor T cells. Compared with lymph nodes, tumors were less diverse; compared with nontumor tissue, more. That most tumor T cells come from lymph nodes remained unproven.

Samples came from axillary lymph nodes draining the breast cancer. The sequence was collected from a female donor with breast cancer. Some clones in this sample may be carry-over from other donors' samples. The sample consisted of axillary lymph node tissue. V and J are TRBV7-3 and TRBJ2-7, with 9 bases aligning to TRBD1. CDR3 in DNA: TGTGCCAGCGGCCTGGGACAGGGATTTAGAGGCTACGAGCAGTACTTC. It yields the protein CASGLGQGFRGYEQYF. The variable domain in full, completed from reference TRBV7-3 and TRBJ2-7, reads GAGVSQTPSNKVTEKGKYVELRCDPISGHTALYWYRQSLGQGPEFLIYFQGTGAADDSGLPNDRFFAVRPEGSVSTLKIQRTERGDSAVYLCASGLGQGFRGYEQYFGPGTRLTVT.